Each of the 2 T cell receptor beta chains below was sequenced from the same sample in a study of identical twins. TCRdb ran MiXCR on the 5' RACE reads and lists one entry per CDR3 protein. The table shows some 250,000 distinct CDR3 sequences, with 6% to 7% occurring only once. The data also belong to a second study, concerning T cells expressing NK-cell markers.

Sequenced input: CD8+ T cells sorted from blood. The receptor source for this set is a woman aged 18-30 years in good health.

This clonotype was detected a few times. The chain links TRBV6-5 to TRBJ2-7, with 7 bases fitting TRBD2. V lost 3 bases and J lost 2; bases outside the gene matches: 7. The CDR3 sequence is 15 residues long. Germline-derived CDR1 and CDR2 are MNHEY and SVGAGI. The CDR3 sequence is CASSYNGGSPYEQYF. The DNA of the CDR3 is TGTGCCAGCAGTTATAACGGCGGGAGCCCCTACGAGCAGTACTTC.

CDR3 sequence: CASSSPPRGGDTDTQYF. The DNA of the CDR3 is TGTGCCAGCAGCTCACCTCCCCGCGGGGGGGACACAGATACGCAGTATTTT. V is TRBV7-9 and J is TRBJ2-3; 9 bases align to TRBD2. Per the germline V gene, CDR1 is SEHNR and CDR2 is FQNEAQ (reference sequence). Trimming removed 4 bases from V and 2 bases from J; junction bases left unmatched: 10. CDR3 size: 17 residues.